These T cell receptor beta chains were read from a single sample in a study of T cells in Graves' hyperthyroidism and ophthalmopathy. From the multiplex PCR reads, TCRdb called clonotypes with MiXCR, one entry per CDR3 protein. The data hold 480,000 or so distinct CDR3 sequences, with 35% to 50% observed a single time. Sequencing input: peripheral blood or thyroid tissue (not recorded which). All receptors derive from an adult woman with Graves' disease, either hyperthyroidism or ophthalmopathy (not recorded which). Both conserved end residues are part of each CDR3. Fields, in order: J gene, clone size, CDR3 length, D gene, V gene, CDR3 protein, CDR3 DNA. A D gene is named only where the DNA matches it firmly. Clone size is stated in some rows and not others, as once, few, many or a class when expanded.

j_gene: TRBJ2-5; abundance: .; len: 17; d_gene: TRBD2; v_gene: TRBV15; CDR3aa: CATSRVLAADRKETQYF; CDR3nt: TGTGCCACCAGCAGAGTTCTAGCGGCCGACCGAAAAGAGACCCAGTACTTC
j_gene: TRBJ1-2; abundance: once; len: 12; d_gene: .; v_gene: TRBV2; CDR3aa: CASRPQGPGNTF; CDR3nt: TGTGCCAGCCGGCCGCAGGGGCCAGGAAACACCTTC
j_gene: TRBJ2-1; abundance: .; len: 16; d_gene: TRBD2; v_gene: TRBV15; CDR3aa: CATSSDLSGTYNEQFF; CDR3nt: TGTGCCACCAGCAGTGATCTTAGCGGGACGTACAATGAGCAGTTCTTC
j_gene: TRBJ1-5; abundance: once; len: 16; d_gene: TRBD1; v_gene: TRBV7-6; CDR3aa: CASGRDEPGGIQPQHF; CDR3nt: TGTGCCAGCGGCCGGGACGAGCCAGGGGGCATTCAGCCCCAGCATTTT
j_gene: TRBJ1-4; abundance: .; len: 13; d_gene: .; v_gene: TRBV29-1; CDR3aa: CSVSGGLNEKLFF; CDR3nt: TGCAGCGTTAGTGGGGGCCTTAATGAAAAACTGTTTTTT
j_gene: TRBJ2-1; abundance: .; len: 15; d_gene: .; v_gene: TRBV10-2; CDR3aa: CASSESPSSYNEQFF; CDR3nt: TGCGCCAGCAGTGAGAGTCCCAGCTCCTACAATGAGCAGTTCTTC
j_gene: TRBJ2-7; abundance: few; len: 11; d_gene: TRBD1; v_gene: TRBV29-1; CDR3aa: CSGGTVYEQYF; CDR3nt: TGCAGCGGGGGGACAGTGTACGAGCAGTACTTC
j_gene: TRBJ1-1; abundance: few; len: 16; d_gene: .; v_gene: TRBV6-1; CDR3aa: CASSEARRVATNEAFF; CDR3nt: TGTGCCAGCAGTGAAGCCAGGAGGGTTGCAACTAATGAAGCTTTCTTT
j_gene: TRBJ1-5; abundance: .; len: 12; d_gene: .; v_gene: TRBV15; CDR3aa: CATSRGQETQHF; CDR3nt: TGTGCCACCAGCAGGGGACAAGAGACCCAGCATTTT
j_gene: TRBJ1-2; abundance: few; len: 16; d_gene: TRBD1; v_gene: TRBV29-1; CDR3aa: CSVSLGTEEFNYGYTF; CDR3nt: TGCAGCGTTAGCCTAGGGACAGAAGAGTTTAACTATGGCTACACCTTC
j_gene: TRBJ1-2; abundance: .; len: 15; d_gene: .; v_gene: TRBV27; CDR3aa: CASSPSWGHSYGYTF; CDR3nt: TGTGCCAGCAGCCCTTCCTGGGGACACTCCTATGGCTACACCTTC
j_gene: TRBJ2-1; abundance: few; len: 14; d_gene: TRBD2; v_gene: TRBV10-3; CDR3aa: CAISDISGSYEQFF; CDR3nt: TGTGCCATCAGTGATATTAGCGGGAGCTATGAGCAGTTCTTC
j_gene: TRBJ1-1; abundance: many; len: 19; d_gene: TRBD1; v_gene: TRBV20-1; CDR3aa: CSARDRIRDRVGVSTEAFF; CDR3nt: TGCAGTGCTAGAGATCGGATCCGGGACAGGGTGGGTGTGAGTACTGAAGCTTTCTTT
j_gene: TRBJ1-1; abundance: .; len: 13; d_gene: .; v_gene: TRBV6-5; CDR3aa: CASSYTGATRAFF; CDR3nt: TGTGCCAGCAGTTACACCGGGGCCACCCGAGCTTTCTTT
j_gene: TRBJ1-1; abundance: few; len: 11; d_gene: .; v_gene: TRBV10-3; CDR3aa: CAISTGGEAFF; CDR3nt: TGTGCCATCAGTACAGGTGGTGAAGCTTTCTTT
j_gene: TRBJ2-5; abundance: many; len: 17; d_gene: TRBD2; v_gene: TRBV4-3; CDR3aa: CASSPGRGGRAVETQYF; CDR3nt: TGCGCCAGCAGCCCTGGAAGGGGCGGGAGGGCGGTGGAGACCCAGTACTTC
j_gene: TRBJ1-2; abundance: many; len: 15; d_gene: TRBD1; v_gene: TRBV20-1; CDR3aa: CSATKNRGANYGYTF; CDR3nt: TGCAGTGCTACTAAAAACAGGGGAGCTAACTATGGCTACACCTTC
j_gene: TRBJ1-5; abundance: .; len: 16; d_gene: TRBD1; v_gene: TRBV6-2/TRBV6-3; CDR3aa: CASRKQGGSTNQPQHF; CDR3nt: TGTGCCAGCAGAAAACAGGGGGGGTCGACAAATCAGCCCCAGCATTTT
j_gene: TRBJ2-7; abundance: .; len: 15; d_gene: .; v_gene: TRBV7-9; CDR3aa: CASSSQGGGNYEQYF; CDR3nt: TGCGCCAGCAGCAGCCAGGGAGGAGGGAACTACGAGCAGTACTTC
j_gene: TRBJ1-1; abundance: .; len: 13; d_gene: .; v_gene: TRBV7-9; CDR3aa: CASSSRVDTEAFF; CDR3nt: TGTGCCAGCAGTTCCAGGGTTGACACTGAAGCTTTCTTT
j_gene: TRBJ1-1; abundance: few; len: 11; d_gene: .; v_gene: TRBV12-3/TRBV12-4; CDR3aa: CASSDYGPREF; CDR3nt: TGTGCCAGCAGTGATTATGGGCCGAGGGAATTT
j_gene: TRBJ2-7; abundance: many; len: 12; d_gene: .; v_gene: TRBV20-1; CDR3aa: CSALRDVGEQYF; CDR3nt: TGCAGTGCCCTCCGGGATGTGGGGGAGCAGTACTTC
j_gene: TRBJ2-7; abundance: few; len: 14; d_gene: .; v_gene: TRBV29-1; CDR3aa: CSVAGKTQSYEQYF; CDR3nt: TGCAGCGTCGCCGGAAAGACACAATCCTACGAGCAGTACTTC
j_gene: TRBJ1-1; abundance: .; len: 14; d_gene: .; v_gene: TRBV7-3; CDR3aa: CASSAGVMNTEAFF; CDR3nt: TGTGCCAGCAGCGCCGGGGTCATGAACACTGAAGCTTTCTTT
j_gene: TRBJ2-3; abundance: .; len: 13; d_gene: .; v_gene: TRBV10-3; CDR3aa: CAISDLVADTQYF; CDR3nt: TGTGCCATCAGTGACCTAGTCGCAGATACGCAGTATTTT
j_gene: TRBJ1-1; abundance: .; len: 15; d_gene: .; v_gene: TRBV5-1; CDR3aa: CASSLRVGNLAEAFF; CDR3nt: TGCGCCAGCAGTCTGAGAGTCGGGAATCTGGCTGAAGCTTTCTTT
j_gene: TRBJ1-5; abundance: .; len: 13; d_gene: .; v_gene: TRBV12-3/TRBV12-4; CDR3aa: CASSSIRNQPQHF; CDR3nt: TGTGCCAGCAGCTCTATAAGGAATCAGCCCCAGCATTTT
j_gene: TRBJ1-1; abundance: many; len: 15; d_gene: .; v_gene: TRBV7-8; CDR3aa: CASSLSYSLNTEAFF; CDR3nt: TGTGCCAGCAGCTTAAGCTACAGTTTGAACACTGAAGCTTTCTTT
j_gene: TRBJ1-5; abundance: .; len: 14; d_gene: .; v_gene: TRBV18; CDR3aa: CASSPENSNQPQHF; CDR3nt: TGTGCCAGCTCACCAGAAAATAGCAATCAGCCCCAGCATTTT
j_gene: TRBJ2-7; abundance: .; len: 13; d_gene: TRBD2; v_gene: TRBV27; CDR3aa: CASSQAGGYEQYF; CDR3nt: TGTGCCAGCAGCCAAGCGGGAGGCTACGAGCAGTACTTC
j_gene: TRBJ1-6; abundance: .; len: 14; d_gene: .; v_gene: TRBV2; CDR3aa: CASSGALRSSPLHF; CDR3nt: TGTGCCAGCAGTGGTGCATTGCGTAGTTCACCCCTCCACTTT
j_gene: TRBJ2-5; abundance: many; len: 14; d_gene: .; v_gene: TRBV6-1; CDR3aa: CASSPRVEQETQYF; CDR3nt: TGTGCCAGCAGTCCAAGGGTGGAACAAGAGACCCAGTACTTC
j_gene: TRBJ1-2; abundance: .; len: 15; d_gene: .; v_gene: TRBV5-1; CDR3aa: CASSVEDSKVYGYTF; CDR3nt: TGCGCCAGCAGCGTTGAAGATTCCAAGGTCTATGGCTACACCTTC
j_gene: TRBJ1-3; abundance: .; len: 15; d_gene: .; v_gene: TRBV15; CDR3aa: CATSRDLVPGDTIYF; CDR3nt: TGTGCCACCAGCAGAGATTTGGTACCTGGAGACACCATATATTTT
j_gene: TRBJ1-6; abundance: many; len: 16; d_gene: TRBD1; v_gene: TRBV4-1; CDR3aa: CASSQDDRGSGSPLHF; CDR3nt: TGCGCCAGCAGCCAAGATGACAGGGGTTCTGGTTCACCCCTCCACTTT
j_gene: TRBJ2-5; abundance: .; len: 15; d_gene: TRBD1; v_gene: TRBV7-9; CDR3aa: CASSNQRTGEETQYF; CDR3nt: TGTGCCAGCAGCAACCAACGGACAGGGGAAGAGACCCAGTACTTC
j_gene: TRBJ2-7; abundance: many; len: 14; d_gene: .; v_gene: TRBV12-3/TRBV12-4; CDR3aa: CASSLATGHGEQYF; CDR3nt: TGTGCCAGCAGTTTAGCAACAGGACATGGGGAGCAGTACTTC
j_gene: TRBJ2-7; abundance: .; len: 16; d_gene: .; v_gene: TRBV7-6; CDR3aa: CASSLGREPYTGELYF; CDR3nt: TGTGCCAGCAGCTTAGGGAGGGAGCCGTACACCGGGGAGCTGTACTTC
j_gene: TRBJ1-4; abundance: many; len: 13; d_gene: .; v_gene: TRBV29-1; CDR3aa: CSVLRTPNEKLFF; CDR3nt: TGCAGCGTACTCCGGACGCCAAATGAAAAACTGTTTTTT
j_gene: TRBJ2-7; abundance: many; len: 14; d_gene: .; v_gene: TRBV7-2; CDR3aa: CASSSGPRAYEQYF; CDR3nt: TGTGCCAGCAGCTCCGGGCCCAGGGCCTACGAGCAGTACTTC
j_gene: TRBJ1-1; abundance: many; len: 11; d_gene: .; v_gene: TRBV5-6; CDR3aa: CASSRDRLTFF; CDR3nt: TGTGCCAGCAGCCGGGACCGCTTGACTTTCTTT
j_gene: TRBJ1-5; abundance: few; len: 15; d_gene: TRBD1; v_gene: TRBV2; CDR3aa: CASNGRTGGNQPQHF; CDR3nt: TGTGCCAGCAATGGCCGGACAGGGGGCAATCAGCCCCAGCATTTT
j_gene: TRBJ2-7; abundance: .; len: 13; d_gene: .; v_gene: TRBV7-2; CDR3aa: CASSILSSYEQYF; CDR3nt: TGTGCCAGCAGCATCCTATCCTCCTACGAGCAGTACTTC
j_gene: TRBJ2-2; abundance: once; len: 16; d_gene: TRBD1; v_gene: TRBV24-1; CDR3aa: CATSDYGTGNTGELSW; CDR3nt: TGTGCCACCAGTGATTATGGGACAGGGAACACCGGGGAGCTGTCTTGG
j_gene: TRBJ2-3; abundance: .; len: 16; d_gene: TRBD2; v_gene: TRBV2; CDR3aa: CASSERLAGFADTQYF; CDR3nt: TGTGCCAGCAGCGAACGACTAGCGGGATTTGCAGATACGCAGTATTTT
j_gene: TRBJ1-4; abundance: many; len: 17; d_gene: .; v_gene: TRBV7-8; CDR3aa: CASSLGRREGGTKKLFF; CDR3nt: TGTGCCAGCAGCTTAGGTCGGCGGGAGGGAGGAACCAAAAAACTGTTTTTT
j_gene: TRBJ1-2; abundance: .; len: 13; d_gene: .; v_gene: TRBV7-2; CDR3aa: CASTGGAVFGYTF; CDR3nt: TGTGCCAGCACTGGAGGCGCGGTGTTTGGCTACACCTTC
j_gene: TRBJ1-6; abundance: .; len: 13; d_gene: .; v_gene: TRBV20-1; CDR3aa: CSASTAAESPLHF; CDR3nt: TGCAGTGCATCCACGGCGGCTGAGTCACCCCTCCACTTT
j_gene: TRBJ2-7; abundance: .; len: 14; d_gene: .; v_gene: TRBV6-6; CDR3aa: CASSTATRNYEQYF; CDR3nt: TGTGCCAGCAGTACCGCGACACGGAACTACGAGCAGTACTTC
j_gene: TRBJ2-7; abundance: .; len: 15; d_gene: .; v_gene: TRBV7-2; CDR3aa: CASSLRDEGGYEQYF; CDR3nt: TGCGCCAGCAGCCTACGGGACGAGGGGGGATACGAGCAGTACTTC
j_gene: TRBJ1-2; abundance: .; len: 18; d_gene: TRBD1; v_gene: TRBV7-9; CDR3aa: CASSQTGTGANFNYGYTF; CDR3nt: TGTGCCAGCAGCCAGACCGGGACAGGGGCCAATTTTAACTATGGCTACACCTTC
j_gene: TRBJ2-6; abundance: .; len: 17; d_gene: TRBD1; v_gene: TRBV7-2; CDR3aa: CASSLALTGEGANVLTF; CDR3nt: TGTGCCAGCAGCTTAGCGCTAACAGGGGAGGGGGCCAACGTCCTGACTTTC
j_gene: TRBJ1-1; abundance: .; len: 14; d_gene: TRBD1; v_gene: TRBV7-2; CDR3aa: CASSAGGQGEEAFF; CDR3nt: TGTGCCAGCAGCGCCGGCGGACAGGGTGAGGAAGCTTTCTTT
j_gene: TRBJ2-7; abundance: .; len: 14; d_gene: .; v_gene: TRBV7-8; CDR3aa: CASSLEAGRDEQYF; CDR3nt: TGTGCCAGCAGCTTAGAGGCAGGAAGGGACGAGCAGTACTTC
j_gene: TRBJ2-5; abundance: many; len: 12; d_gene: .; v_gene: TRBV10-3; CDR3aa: CAISPGGETQYF; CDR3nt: TGTGCCATCTCTCCCGGTGGTGAGACCCAGTACTTC
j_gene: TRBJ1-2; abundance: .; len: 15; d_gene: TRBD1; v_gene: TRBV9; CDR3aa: CASSTRQGIPYGYTF; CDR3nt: TGTGCCAGCAGCACCCGACAGGGGATCCCCTATGGCTACACCTTC
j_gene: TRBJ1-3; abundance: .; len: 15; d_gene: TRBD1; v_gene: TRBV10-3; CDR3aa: CAIRTGDHSGNTIYF; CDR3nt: TGTGCCATCAGGACAGGGGACCACTCTGGAAACACCATATATTTT
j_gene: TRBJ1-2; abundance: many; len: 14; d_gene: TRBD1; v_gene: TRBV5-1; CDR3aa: CASSAGQGGYGYTF; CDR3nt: TGCGCCAGCAGCGCGGGACAGGGGGGCTATGGCTACACCTTC
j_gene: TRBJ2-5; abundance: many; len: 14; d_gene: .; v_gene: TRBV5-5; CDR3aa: CASSFRGPLETQYF; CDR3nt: TGTGCCAGCAGCTTCCGAGGCCCCCTAGAGACCCAGTACTTC
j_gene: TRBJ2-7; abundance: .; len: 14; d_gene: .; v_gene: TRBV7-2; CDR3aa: CASSAGPTSYEQYF; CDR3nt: TGTGCCAGCAGCGCCGGACCGACCTCCTACGAGCAGTACTTC